This T cell receptor (beta chain) came from a study of T cell responses to AZD1222 COVID-19 vaccine. Findings and limits, study-wide: White British donors predominated, females outnumbered males, and clonal diversity was possibly underestimated.

Remarks on this clone: Antigen unknown.

CDR1 and CDR2 (germline): SEHNR, FQNEAQ (reference sequence). Trimming took 5 bases from V and 7 from J; bases not matched to a gene: 6. The CDR3 runs 15 residues. Sequenced by immunoSEQ multiplex PCR; TCRdb stores in-frame clones only, minus some. Of 55,000 to 85,000 clones listed, around 83% are singletons. Material: peripheral blood, obtained on day 0 of AZD1222 vaccination. J is TRBJ1-6 and V is TRBV7-9, with 9 bases fitting TRBD1. The clonotype comes from an adult in good health. This chain's CDR3 is CASSGPGQGNSPLHF. CDR3 in DNA: TGTGCCAGCAGCGGCCCGGGACAGGGAAATTCACCCCTCCACTTT.